This is a list of T cell receptor beta chains from one sample in a study of CXCR3-negative and CXCR3-positive naive CD8 T cells. TCRdb re-called the 5' RACE reads and catalogs CDR3 proteins one per entry, DNA excluded. This sample contains under 85,000 distinct CDR3 sequences. The specimen was naive CXCR3- CD8+ T cells from blood. These receptors came from a human donor in good health. Some clones in this sample may be carry-over from other donors' samples. Each CDR3 is given with its conserved first and last residue.

v_call	j_call	cdr3_aa
TRBV25-1	TRBJ1-1	CASSEGYGGEQNTEAFF
TRBV7-3	TRBJ2-1	CASSLMLGGAYEQYF
TRBV7-9	TRBJ2-3	CASSRLGDTQYF
TRBV15	TRBJ2-1	CATSSEIYRVSNEQFF
TRBV7-6	TRBJ1-5	CASSLWGDQPQHF
TRBV4-1	TRBJ2-7	CASSQSSSSTYEQYF
TRBV5-1	TRBJ2-2	CASSLELAGPGTGELFF
TRBV23-1	TRBJ2-3	CASSQSGASTDTQYF
TRBV29-1	TRBJ2-7	CSASGGYEQYF
TRBV29-1	TRBJ2-7	CSVGTGTYEQYF
TRBV7-9	TRBJ2-1	CASSIPGLYNEQFF
TRBV19	TRBJ1-2	CASRDTGMWGYTF
TRBV5-1	TRBJ2-1	CASSSDSGNEQFF
TRBV3-1	TRBJ2-7	CASSQWTGYEQYF
TRBV6-2/TRBV6-3	TRBJ2-1	CASSPRQGIYNEQFF
TRBV24-1	TRBJ2-1	CATSDSNDHNEQFF
TRBV7-2	TRBJ2-7	CASSPLAGDYEQYF
TRBV29-1	TRBJ2-4	CSVEVRLFKNIQYF
TRBV7-2	TRBJ2-1	CASSPIWNEQFF
TRBV9	TRBJ2-5	CASSVVPAGGPQETQYF
TRBV21-1	TRBJ2-3	CASSNLDSGSASSTDTQYF
TRBV6-5	TRBJ2-5	CASSYLAGSGETQYF
TRBV5-1	TRBJ1-1	CAIPGAPDTEAFF
TRBV24-1	TRBJ2-3	CATSVGGAITDTQYF
TRBV9	TRBJ1-2	CASSVAAENYGYTF
TRBV14	TRBJ2-1	CASSHITGTEQFF
TRBV28	TRBJ1-6	CASRGSYNSPLHF
TRBV4-2	TRBJ2-2	CASSQENTGELFF
TRBV4-3	TRBJ1-1	CASSQDSRGSWNTEAFF
TRBV5-7	TRBJ2-5	CASVLSSGQEKKETQYF
TRBV4-3	TRBJ2-7	CASSQGAGSHEQYF
TRBV29-1	TRBJ2-2	CSVVTGGTNTGELFF
TRBV28	TRBJ1-1	CASSSSLEQGLWTEAFF
TRBV9	TRBJ2-1	CASSATYHGLADSNEQFF
TRBV28	TRBJ2-7	CASSLEGREQYF
TRBV3-1	TRBJ1-2	CASSPGASYGYTF
TRBV5-5	TRBJ2-1	CASSLWGMHSYNEQFF
TRBV10-3	TRBJ2-7	CAISDPPGPEQYF
TRBV2	TRBJ1-5	CATNNLGQGPWDNQPQHF
TRBV9	TRBJ1-1	CASSVDGTPNTEAFF
TRBV29-1	TRBJ2-3	CSVELLVSGDADTQYF
TRBV2	TRBJ2-1	CASSEGQGGNEQFF
TRBV2	TRBJ2-3	CASSPFSGPTDTQYF
TRBV7-8	TRBJ2-3	CASSLAAGGLDTQYF
TRBV7-9	TRBJ2-7	CASSLEGQGYEQYF
TRBV4-3	TRBJ2-1	CASSQDTGAGFNEQFF
TRBV5-1	TRBJ2-1	CASSLYAGAMGNEQFF
TRBV10-3	TRBJ2-1	CAISESTGGEYNEQFF